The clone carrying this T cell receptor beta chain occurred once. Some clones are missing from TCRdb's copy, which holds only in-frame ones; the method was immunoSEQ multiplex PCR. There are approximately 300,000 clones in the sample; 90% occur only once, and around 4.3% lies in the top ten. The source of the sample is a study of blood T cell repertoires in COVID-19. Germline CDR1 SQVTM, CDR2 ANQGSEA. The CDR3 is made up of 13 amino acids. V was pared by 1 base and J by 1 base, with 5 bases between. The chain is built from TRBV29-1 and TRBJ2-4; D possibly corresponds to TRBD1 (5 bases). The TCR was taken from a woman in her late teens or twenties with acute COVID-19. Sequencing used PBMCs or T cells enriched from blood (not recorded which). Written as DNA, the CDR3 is TGCAGCGTTGAAGCAGGGGCCAAAAACATTCAGTACTTC. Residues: CSVEAGAKNIQYF.